Listed here are 11 T cell receptor beta chains from one sample, sequenced in a study of blood T cell repertoires in COVID-19 (dated by TCRdb to the early 2020s). Preparation of the library involved the immunoSEQ multiplex PCR assay. TCRdb stores this immuneACCESS table with in-frame sequences only. Part of the clones is absent; in the studies checked, under half of the shortfall reflects unresolved V genes, and no reason is known for the rest. The sample table contains 130,000 to 150,000 clones; only one count was recorded for 85% to 90% of them. Approximately 10% of the sample comes from the top ten. The sequenced material came from peripheral blood. The origin of the receptors is a man in his fifties or sixties with active or convalescent COVID-19.

V is TRBV5-1 and J is TRBJ2-1; 7 bases align to TRBD2. There are 14 residues in the CDR3. Germline CDR1 reads SGHRS; CDR2 reads YFSETQ. J was trimmed by 8 bases and V by 0 bases; bases with no gene match: 5. The CDR3 coding sequence is TGCGCCAGCAGCTTGGGGGGAGGGGACGATGAGCAGTTCTTC. Protein: CASSLGGGDDEQFF. Variable domain in full (rest from reference TRBV5-1 and TRBJ2-1): KAGVTQTPRYLIKTRGQQVTLSCSPISGHRSVSWYQQTPGQGLQFLFEYFSETQRNKGNFPGRFSGRQFSNSRSEMNVSTLELGDSALYLCASSLGGGDDEQFFGPGTRLTVL.

The chain couples TRBV6-5 to TRBJ1-2; the D is unclear. The CDR3 totals 13 residues. In germline, CDR1 is MNHEY, CDR2 SVGAGI. V lost 5 bases, J lost 4 bases, and 11 bases lay in between. The DNA of the CDR3 is TGTGCCAGCAGTCCTCAGGAACTCTATGGCTACACCTTC. Amino acids: CASSPQELYGYTF.

This clone occurred a few times. The J gene is TRBJ2-7, the V gene TRBV3-1 (or the pseudogene TRBV3-2); possibly TRBD2 for D (6 bases). V gave up 1 base and J gave up 2 bases, with 9 bases separating them. Germline V gene sequence: CDR1 LGHDT, CDR2 YNNKEL (reference sequence). There are 14 residues in the CDR3. The CDR3 region has the DNA TGTGCCAGCAGCCAAGCCGGGGGAACCTACGAGCAGTACTTC. Translation: CASSQAGGTYEQYF.

This rearrangement joins TRBV27 to TRBJ2-7; perhaps TRBD1 as D (6 bases). Germline CDR1 MNHEY, CDR2 SMNVEV (reference sequence). CDR3 length: 13 amino acids. V lost 5 bases and J 3 bases, leaving 11 bases between the germline ends. The CDR3: CASSLGQNYEQYF. The CDR3 DNA reads as TGTGCCAGCAGTCTAGGACAGAACTACGAGCAGTACTTC.

V is TRBV6-2 or TRBV6-3 and J is TRBJ2-1, with TRBD1 as a possible D gene (5 bases). Trimming cost V 4 bases and J 4 bases, with 8 bases left between them. CDR1 and CDR2 (germline): MNHEY, SVGEGT. The CDR3 contains 13 residues. CDR3 bases: TGTGCCAGCAGTTTCGCAGGGTACAATGAGCAGTTCTTC. This sequence encodes CASSFAGYNEQFF.

This chain joins TRBV5-1 and TRBJ2-3, with a possible D match to TRBD1 (6 bases). Germline V CDR1 and CDR2: SGHRS, YFSETQ. Trimming cost V 0 bases and J 2 bases, with 7 bases left between them. The CDR3 contains 14 residues. The CDR3 is CASSLGGPTDTQYF. The CDR3 DNA is TGCGCCAGCAGCTTGGGGGGGCCCACAGATACGCAGTATTTT.

The rearrangement uses TRBV7-2 and TRBJ2-3, with 11 bases matching TRBD2. Trimming removed 0 bases from V and 0 bases from J; junction bases left unmatched: 8. The CDR3 spans 19 residues. The germline CDR1 and CDR2 sequences are SGHTA and FQGNSA. In DNA, the CDR3 is TGTGCCAGCAGCTTAGCGCCCGGGACTAGCGGAGCTAGCACAGATACGCAGTATTTT. This codes for CASSLAPGTSGASTDTQYF.

V and J are TRBV28 and TRBJ2-4; 7 positions match TRBD1. Looked up from germline, CDR1 is MDHEN and CDR2 is SYDVKM. V shed 3 bases, J shed 5 bases, and the junction held 4 bases outside the gene matches. There are 14 residues in the CDR3. In DNA, the CDR3 is TGTGCCAGCAGTTTCGACAGGGATCAAAACATTCAGTACTTC. Amino acid sequence: CASSFDRDQNIQYF.

The V call is TRBV6-6, the J call TRBJ2-3, with a possible D match to TRBD1 (5 bases). The CDR3 length is 15 residues. The germline gives CDR1 MNHNY, CDR2 SVGAGI (reference sequence). V lost 6 bases and J 0 bases, leaving 13 bases between the germline ends. Here the CDR3 reads CASRVDSASTDTQYF. The DNA for the CDR3 is TGTGCCAGCAGGGTCGACAGTGCTAGCACAGATACGCAGTATTTT.

The chain recombines TRBV2 with TRBJ2-6, with D uncertain. V lost 4 bases to trimming and J lost 0 bases, with 16 bases between them. The CDR3 sequence is 18 residues long. Germline CDR1 SNHLY, CDR2 FYNNEI. DNA for the CDR3: TGTGCCAGCAGTGCTACCCGACTCGGTGGCTCTGGGGCCAACGTCCTGACTTTC. It codes for CASSATRLGGSGANVLTF.

This chain joins TRBV27 and TRBJ2-7, with 9 bases lining up with TRBD1. V lost 5 bases, J lost 3 bases, and 14 bases stayed unmatched. Germline lookup yields CDR1 MNHEY and CDR2 SMNVEV (reference sequence). The CDR3 spans 17 residues. CDR3 region: CASSKGQGAGAGYEQYF. The CDR3 coding sequence is TGTGCCAGCAGTAAGGGACAGGGCGCAGGGGCTGGCTACGAGCAGTACTTC.